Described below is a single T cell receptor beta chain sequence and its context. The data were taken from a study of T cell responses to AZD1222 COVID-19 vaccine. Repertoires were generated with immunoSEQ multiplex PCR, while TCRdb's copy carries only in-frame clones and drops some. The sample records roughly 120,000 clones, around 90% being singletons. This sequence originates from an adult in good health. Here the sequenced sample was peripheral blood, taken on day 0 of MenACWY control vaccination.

Written as DNA, the CDR3 is TGTGCCAGCAGCCAAGGTCAGACAGAGACTACTGGCTACACCTTC. Its protein product is CASSQGQTETTGYTF. This chain joins TRBV4-2 and TRBJ1-2, with a possible D match to TRBD1 (5 bases). Trimming cost V 1 base and J 7 bases, with 16 bases left between them. Germline assignment: CDR1 LGHNA and CDR2 YNFKEQ. The CDR3 has 15 amino acids.